This record looks at one T cell receptor beta chain sequence and its context. This CDR3 has 19 amino acids. CDR1 and CDR2 from the germline V gene are GTSNPN and SVGIG (reference sequence). The V and J ends lost 2 bases and 2 bases respectively, with 28 bases between them. The data originate from a study of blood T cell repertoires in COVID-19. Some clones are missing from TCRdb's copy, which holds only in-frame ones; the method was immunoSEQ multiplex PCR. The sample records approximately 190,000 clones, around 83% being singletons. The genes are TRBV30 and TRBJ2-7; TRBD1 might be the D (6 bases). The TCR originated in a woman aged 25 to 39 who had been exposed to COVID-19. Sequencing was done on a sample of PBMCs or T cells enriched from blood (not recorded which). The CDR3 spells CAWSQSPHTWDNWAYEQYF. CDR3 nucleotide sequence: TGTGCCTGGAGTCAAAGCCCCCATACCTGGGACAACTGGGCCTACGAGCAGTACTTC.